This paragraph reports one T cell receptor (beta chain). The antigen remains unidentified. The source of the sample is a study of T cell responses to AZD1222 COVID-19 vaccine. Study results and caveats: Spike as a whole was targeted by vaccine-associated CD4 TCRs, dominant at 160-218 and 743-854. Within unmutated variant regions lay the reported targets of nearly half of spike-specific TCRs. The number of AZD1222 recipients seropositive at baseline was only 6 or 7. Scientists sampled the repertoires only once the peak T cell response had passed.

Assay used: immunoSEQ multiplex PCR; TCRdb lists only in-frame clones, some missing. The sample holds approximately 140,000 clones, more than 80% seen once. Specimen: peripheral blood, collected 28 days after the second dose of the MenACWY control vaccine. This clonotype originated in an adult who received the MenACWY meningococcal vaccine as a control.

Written as DNA, the CDR3 is TGTGCCAGTAGTAAACAGGGGCGGGAGACCCAGTACTTC. It encodes CASSKQGRETQYF. The chain uses TRBV19 and TRBJ2-5; TRBD1 agrees at 7 bases. The V gene's germline CDR1 is LNHDA and CDR2 SQIVND (reference sequence). This CDR3 has 13 residues. V lost 4 bases to trimming and J lost 5 bases; unmatched junction nucleotides: 4. Together with reference TRBV19 and TRBJ2-5, the CDR3 gives the full variable domain: DGGITQSPKYLFRKEGQNVTLSCEQNLNHDAMYWYRQDPGQGLRLIYYSQIVNDFQKGDIAEGYSVSREKKESFPLTVTSAQKNPTAFYLCASSKQGRETQYFGPGTRLLVL.